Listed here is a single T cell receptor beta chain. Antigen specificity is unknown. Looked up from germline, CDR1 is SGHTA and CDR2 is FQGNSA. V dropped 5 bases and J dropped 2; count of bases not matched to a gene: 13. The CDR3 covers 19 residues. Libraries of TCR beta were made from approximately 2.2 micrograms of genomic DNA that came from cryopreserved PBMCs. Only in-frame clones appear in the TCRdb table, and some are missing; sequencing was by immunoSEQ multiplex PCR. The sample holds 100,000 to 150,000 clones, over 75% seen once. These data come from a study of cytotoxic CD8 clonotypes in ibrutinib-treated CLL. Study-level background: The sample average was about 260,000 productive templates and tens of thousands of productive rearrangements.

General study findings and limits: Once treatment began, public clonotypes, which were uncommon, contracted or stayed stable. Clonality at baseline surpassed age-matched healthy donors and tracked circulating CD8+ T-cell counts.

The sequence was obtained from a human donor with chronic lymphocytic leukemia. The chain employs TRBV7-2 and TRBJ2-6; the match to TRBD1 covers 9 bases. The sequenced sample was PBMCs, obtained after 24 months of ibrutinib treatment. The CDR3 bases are TGTGCCAGCAGCCCGGGGAGAGGACAGGGGTTCCCTGGGGCCAACGTCCTGACTTTC. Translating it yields CASSPGRGQGFPGANVLTF.